The clone carrying this TCR beta chain was counted many times. What it binds is not known. The TCR beta CDR3 regions underwent amplification using RNA transcripts as the source. In the first-round RT-PCR of the TCR CDR3, the HTBI primer set was used. In TCRdb, the multiplex PCR reads were re-called with MiXCR into one record per CDR3 protein. The repertoire holds about 560,000 distinct CDR3 sequences, with roughly a sixth as singletons. Investigators excluded patients with uncontrolled infection, other autoimmune disease, pregnancy or lactation. Out of 10 ml of fresh peripheral blood came the PBMCs. Losses at the gene ends were 7 bases for V and 2 bases for J; bases not matched to a gene: 11. Germline V lookup: CDR1 KGHDR, CDR2 SFDVKD. This CDR3 comprises 17 residues. The data stem from a study of T cells in Graves' hyperthyroidism and ophthalmopathy. Study-wide results and limits: Blood samples included most of the expanded thyroid clonotypes exceeding 0.001. Ophthalmopathy, as predicted by the model, came a median roughly 6.5 months after the prediction.

The TCR was taken from a woman under 30 with Graves' hyperthyroidism. Material: blood. V gene TRBV24-1 combines with J gene TRBJ2-3; TRBD2 matches at 10 bases. CDR3 in DNA: TGTGCCACCAGATATAACAGCGGGAGGGTCTACACAGATACGCAGTATTTT. This gives the protein CATRYNSGRVYTDTQYF.